This T cell receptor (beta chain) is from a study of cytomegalovirus exposure and HLA in healthy donors. Study-level background: In a later analysis, it was reported that the approximately 120 validation repertoires had been produced on the same platform as the 670 or so repertoires belonging to the first cohort.

Overall study findings and caveats: The listing of 150 or so TCR beta chains classed them as cytomegalovirus-associated. TCR sequences were mostly rare, though some public TCRs occurred in many donors. Three chains linked to CMV were shown in vitro to be specific for CMV antigens.

On this clone itself: No antigen is known for it.

The repertoire was sequenced with immunoSEQ multiplex PCR; TCRdb's copy has only in-frame clones and lacks some. The sample contains about 98,000 clones, about 88% of which appear only once. V lost 2 bases, J lost 6 bases, and 8 bases stayed unmatched. Looked up from germline, CDR1 is MGHRA and CDR2 is YSYEKL. The CDR3 has 15 amino acids. The chain links TRBV4-1 to TRBJ1-2, with 8 positions matching TRBD1. The TCR originated in a young man in good health and CMV-seropositive. The source material was PBMCs. CDR3: CASSQQTGAQNGYTF. CDR3 sequence (DNA): TGCGCCAGCAGCCAACAGACAGGGGCGCAAAATGGCTACACCTTC.